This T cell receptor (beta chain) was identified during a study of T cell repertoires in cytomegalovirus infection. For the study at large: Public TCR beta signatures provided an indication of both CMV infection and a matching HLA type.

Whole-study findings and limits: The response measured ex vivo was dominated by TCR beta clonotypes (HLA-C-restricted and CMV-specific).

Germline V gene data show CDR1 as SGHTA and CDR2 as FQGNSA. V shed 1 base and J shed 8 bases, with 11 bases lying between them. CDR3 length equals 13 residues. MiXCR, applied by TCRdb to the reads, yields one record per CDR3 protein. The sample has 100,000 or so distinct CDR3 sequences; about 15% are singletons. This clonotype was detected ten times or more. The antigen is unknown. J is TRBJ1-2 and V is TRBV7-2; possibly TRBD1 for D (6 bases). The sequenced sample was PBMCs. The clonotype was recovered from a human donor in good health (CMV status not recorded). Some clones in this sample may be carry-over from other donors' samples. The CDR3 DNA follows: TGTGCCAGCAGCTTAGACAGGGCCCGCGGCTACACCTTC. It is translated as CASSLDRARGYTF.